A selection of T cell receptor beta chains follows, all from one sample in a study of cytomegalovirus exposure and HLA in healthy donors. Clones were sequenced by immunoSEQ multiplex PCR, and TCRdb holds only the in-frame ones, with some missing. Its table records about 49,000 clones. Material for sequencing was PBMCs. These receptors all stem from a young man in good health and CMV-seropositive. Each CDR3 is given with its conserved first and last residue. Each record gives: J gene, D gene, CDR3 length, clone size, V gene, CDR3 protein, CDR3 DNA. The D gene is left open where the match is weak. Clone size appears in some rows only: once, few, many, or a class for an expanded clone.

>TRBJ2-2|TRBD2|15|NA|TRBV5-1
CASSPLAGNTGELFF
TGCGCCAGCAGCCCCCTAGCGGGAAACACCGGGGAGCTGTTTTTT
>TRBJ2-3|TRBD1|16|NA|TRBV25-1
CASSEKRTGLADTQYF
TGTGCCAGCAGTGAGAAAAGGACAGGGTTAGCAGATACGCAGTATTTT
>TRBJ1-1|TRBD1|13|NA|TRBV6-6
CASSHGQGAEAFF
TGTGCCAGCAGCCACGGACAGGGAGCTGAAGCTTTCTTT
>TRBJ2-5|NA|15|NA|TRBV5-6
CASSYRQGLEETQYF
TGTGCCAGCAGCTATCGACAGGGACTTGAAGAGACCCAGTACTTC
>TRBJ2-1|TRBD1|16|NA|TRBV9
CASSANRDRVHNEQFF
TGTGCCAGCAGCGCCAACCGGGACAGGGTTCACAATGAGCAGTTCTTC
>TRBJ2-2|TRBD2|17|NA|TRBV4-1
CASSRTTREEYTGELFF
TGCGCCAGCAGCAGAACCACCCGGGAGGAATACACCGGGGAGCTGTTTTTT
>TRBJ2-7|TRBD1|11|NA|TRBV27
CASRQGYEQYF
TGTGCCAGTAGACAGGGGTACGAGCAGTACTTC
>TRBJ1-3|TRBD1|15|NA|TRBV10-3
CAISGGTGGGNTIYF
TGTGCCATCAGTGGGGGGACAGGCGGTGGAAACACCATATATTTT
>TRBJ2-1|NA|14|NA|TRBV12-2
CASNRTSRTNEQFF
TGTGCAAGTAACAGGACTAGCCGGACTAATGAGCAGTTCTTC
>TRBJ2-2|NA|11|NA|TRBV2
CASSVSGELFF
TGTGCCAGCAGTGTGAGCGGGGAGCTGTTTTTT
>TRBJ1-6|TRBD1|16|NA|TRBV2
CASSDRTGLNNSPLHF
TGTGCCAGCAGTGATAGGACAGGGCTCAATAATTCACCCCTCCACTTT
>TRBJ1-3|NA|15|NA|TRBV9
CASSFSAGSGNTIYF
TGTGCCAGCAGCTTTTCCGCGGGCTCTGGAAACACCATATATTTT
>TRBJ2-2|NA|16|NA|TRBV4-2
CASSQEIRGNTGELFF
TGTGCCAGCAGCCAAGAGATTAGAGGGAACACCGGGGAGCTGTTTTTT
>TRBJ1-4|NA|14|NA|TRBV2
CASSEWAEGGKLFF
TGTGCCAGCAGTGAATGGGCCGAAGGAGGAAAACTGTTTTTT
>TRBJ2-1|TRBD2|17|NA|TRBV11-2
CASSSRPGGTFYNEQFF
TGTGCCAGCAGCTCCAGGCCCGGGGGGACCTTCTACAATGAGCAGTTCTTC
>TRBJ1-5|TRBD1|15|NA|TRBV28
CASSLGRGTNQPQHF
TGTGCCAGCAGTTTAGGCAGGGGGACCAATCAGCCCCAGCATTTT
>TRBJ1-2|TRBD1|18|NA|TRBV7-2
CASSLAPGTGNRVYGYTF
TGTGCCAGCAGCTTAGCCCCCGGGACAGGGAATCGTGTGTATGGCTACACCTTC
>TRBJ2-6|NA|15|NA|TRBV11-3
CASSPPTSGANVLTF
TGTGCCAGCAGCCCCCCTACCTCTGGGGCCAACGTCCTGACTTTC
>TRBJ2-7|NA|15|NA|TRBV7-9
CASSPLGEREKKQYF
TGTGCCAGCAGCCCCCTCGGGGAGCGTGAAAAGAAGCAGTACTTC
>TRBJ2-7|NA|15|NA|TRBV6-1
CASSEWISGTYEQYF
TGTGCCAGCAGTGAATGGATTAGCGGAACCTACGAGCAGTACTTC
>TRBJ2-7|TRBD1|16|NA|TRBV28
CASSLSTGKESYEQYF
TGTGCCAGCAGTTTATCGACAGGGAAGGAGTCCTACGAGCAGTACTTC
>TRBJ2-7|TRBD2|15|NA|TRBV30
CAWSVGLAGRGEQYF
TGTGCCTGGAGTGTAGGCCTAGCGGGAAGGGGCGAGCAGTACTTC
>TRBJ2-1|TRBD2|15|medium-sized|TRBV6-4
CASSDSTSGSNEQFF
TGTGCCAGCAGTGACTCGACTAGCGGGAGCAATGAGCAGTTCTTC
>TRBJ2-4|TRBD1|16|NA|TRBV28
CASSPGQGIAKNIQYF
TGTGCCAGCAGTCCTGGACAGGGGATAGCCAAAAACATTCAGTACTTC
>TRBJ2-1|TRBD1|15|NA|TRBV11-3
CASSQGTGDRDEQFF
TGTGCCAGCAGCCAGGGGACAGGGGATCGGGATGAGCAGTTCTTC
>TRBJ1-4|TRBD1|16|NA|TRBV4-1
CASSQGLGTGNEKLFF
TGCGCCAGCAGCCAAGGCCTAGGGACAGGGAATGAAAAACTGTTTTTT
>TRBJ1-2|NA|15|NA|TRBV9
CASSVVAGPSYGYTF
TGTGCCAGCAGCGTAGTGGCGGGGCCCAGCTATGGCTACACCTTC
>TRBJ1-5|TRBD1|16|NA|TRBV19
CASKGSPGTANQPQHF
TGTGCCAGTAAGGGTTCCCCGGGGACAGCAAATCAGCCCCAGCATTTT
>TRBJ2-7|NA|11|NA|TRBV13
CASSVRNEQYF
TGTGCCAGCAGCGTTCGTAACGAGCAGTACTTC
>TRBJ1-4|NA|14|NA|TRBV25-1
CASSDRGNYEKLFF
TGTGCCAGCAGTGACAGGGGCAATTATGAAAAACTGTTTTTT
>TRBJ2-7|NA|14|NA|TRBV25-1
CASTIRGRQYEQYF
TGTGCCAGCACCATTAGGGGCAGACAATACGAGCAGTACTTC
>TRBJ2-7|NA|15|NA|TRBV5-4
CASGSNGGAYYEQYF
TGTGCCAGCGGTAGTAATGGTGGTGCATACTACGAGCAGTACTTC
>TRBJ2-5|NA|15|NA|TRBV10-3
CAISDPAQAQETQYF
TGTGCCATCAGTGACCCCGCACAGGCCCAAGAGACCCAGTACTTC
>TRBJ1-4|NA|13|NA|TRBV10-2
CASTGHLNEKLFF
TGCGCCAGCACTGGACACCTTAATGAAAAACTGTTTTTT
>TRBJ2-2|NA|15|NA|TRBV5-5
CASSLVQGGTGELFF
TGTGCCAGCAGCTTGGTGCAGGGGGGCACCGGGGAGCTGTTTTTT
>TRBJ1-1|NA|14|NA|TRBV7-6
CASSLKTGYTEAFF
TGTGCCAGCAGCCTAAAGACAGGCTACACTGAAGCTTTCTTT
>TRBJ2-7|TRBD2|16|NA|TRBV27
CASSLSALAGAYEQYF
TGTGCCAGCAGTTTATCTGCCCTAGCGGGTGCCTACGAGCAGTACTTC
>TRBJ2-5|TRBD2|15|NA|TRBV9
CASSAGTSRAETQYF
TGTGCCAGCAGCGCCGGGACTAGCCGGGCAGAGACCCAGTACTTC
>TRBJ2-2|TRBD1|15|NA|TRBV5-1
CASSARTGHTGELFF
TGCGCCAGCAGCGCAAGGACAGGTCATACCGGGGAGCTGTTTTTT
>TRBJ2-7|NA|13|NA|TRBV19
CASRDRADYEQYF
TGTGCCAGTAGGGATCGAGCGGACTACGAGCAGTACTTC
>TRBJ1-4|TRBD1|15|NA|TRBV12-5
CASAPPGGGNEKLFF
TGTGCTAGTGCCCCTCCAGGGGGAGGCAATGAAAAACTGTTTTTT
>TRBJ2-7|TRBD2|14|NA|TRBV2
CASSELAGGNEQYF
TGTGCCAGCAGTGAACTAGCGGGAGGGAACGAGCAGTACTTC
>TRBJ1-2|NA|13|NA|TRBV29-1
CSVEAVQGAGYTF
TGCAGCGTTGAAGCCGTGCAGGGTGCTGGCTACACCTTC
>TRBJ1-4|NA|18|NA|TRBV4-2
CASSREETGVATNEKLFF
TGTGCCAGCAGCCGAGAGGAGACAGGAGTTGCAACTAATGAAAAACTGTTTTTT
>TRBJ1-5|NA|14|NA|TRBV27
CASSLAGLKEPQHF
TGTGCCAGCAGTTTAGCAGGGCTTAAGGAGCCCCAGCATTTT
>TRBJ1-2|NA|16|NA|TRBV5-5
CASSLFWKEPYYGYTF
TGTGCCAGCAGCTTGTTTTGGAAGGAGCCCTACTATGGCTACACCTTC
>TRBJ2-7|TRBD2|15|NA|TRBV27
CASSPGLAGEYEQYF
TGTGCCAGCAGTCCCGGTTTAGCGGGAGAGTACGAGCAGTACTTC
>TRBJ2-2|NA|15|NA|TRBV11-2
CASSLGQGPAGELFF
TGTGCCAGCAGCTTAGGGCAGGGGCCGGCCGGGGAGCTGTTTTTT
>TRBJ2-1|TRBD2|16|NA|TRBV5-1
CASSLSGTSGSNEQFF
TGCGCCAGCAGCCTTTCCGGGACTAGCGGATCGAATGAGCAGTTCTTC